One and the same sample provided the 17 T cell receptor beta chains below, sequenced in a study of control samples from healthy donors and cancer patients. Assay: immunoSEQ multiplex PCR; the TCRdb copy retains only in-frame clones and omits some. The sample consists of about 55,000 clones, more than 95% of them appearing once. The specimen sequenced was blood. The receptor set was obtained from a woman aged 18-35 years in good health.

The V and J genes are TRBV3-1 (or the pseudogene TRBV3-2) and TRBJ2-7, with 7 bases fitting TRBD1. This CDR3 comprises 13 residues. The trim removed 5 bases at V and 6 bases at J, leaving 7 bases unmatched. Germline V gives CDR1 LGHDT, CDR2 YNNKEL (reference sequence). This CDR3 reads CASSIGGPAEQYF. As DNA, the CDR3 is TGTGCCAGCAGCATAGGGGGCCCGGCCGAGCAGTACTTC.

The V gene is TRBV2, the J gene TRBJ1-1, with a possible D match to TRBD1 (5 bases). This CDR3 is 15 amino acids long. In germline, CDR1 is SNHLY, CDR2 FYNNEI. The V end lost 6 bases, the J end lost 1 base, and 15 bases lay between the germline ends. CDR3 sequence reads: CASRASGLTNTEAFF. The CDR3 DNA sequence: TGTGCCAGCAGGGCCTCGGGACTCACGAACACTGAAGCTTTCTTT.

The rearrangement joins TRBV7-8 to TRBJ1-5, with 9 bases matching TRBD1. This CDR3 comprises 15 residues. Trimming cost V 3 bases and J 0 bases; bases outside gene matches: 0. Looked up from germline, CDR1 is SGHVS and CDR2 is FQNEAQ. The DNA for the CDR3 is TGTGCCAGCAGCTTGACAGGGGGTAGCAATCAGCCCCAGCATTTT. Its translation is CASSLTGGSNQPQHF.

The V and J genes are TRBV14 and TRBJ1-2; 7 nucleotides align to TRBD1. The CDR3 spans 14 residues. Germline V gene data show CDR1 as SGHDN and CDR2 as FVKESK. After removal of 4 bases from V and 4 bases from J, the junction contained 6 bases not matched to a gene. This CDR3 is CASSPDRLIYGYTF. CDR3 sequence (DNA): TGTGCCAGCAGCCCGGACAGGCTGATCTATGGCTACACCTTC.

The chain has TRBV3-1 (or the pseudogene TRBV3-2) and TRBJ1-1; 8 bases map to TRBD1. The CDR3 totals 15 residues. J was trimmed by 7 bases and V by 1 base; bases with no gene match: 8. Germline loops: CDR1 LGHDT, CDR2 YNNKEL (reference sequence). The CDR3 reads CASSQVSGGKGEAFF. The CDR3 bases are TGTGCCAGCAGCCAAGTGTCAGGGGGCAAAGGTGAAGCTTTCTTT.

The rearrangement joins TRBV2 to TRBJ1-5; the match to TRBD1 covers 7 bases. The germline V gene has CDR1 SNHLY and CDR2 FYNNEI. V shed 7 bases, J shed 2 bases, and the junction held 8 bases outside the gene matches. The CDR3 extends over 15 amino acids. The CDR3: CASTNGGGGNQPQHF. The CDR3 nucleotides read TGTGCCAGCACAAACGGAGGGGGCGGCAATCAGCCCCAGCATTTT.

This chain connects TRBV4-3 to TRBJ2-2; no clear D. This CDR3 has 16 residues. The V end was cut by 0 bases, the J end by 9 bases, with 17 bases between. Germline-derived CDR1 and CDR2 are LGHNA and YSLEER. The CDR3 is CASSQDLKTTSRELFF. Written as DNA, the CDR3 is TGCGCCAGCAGCCAAGATCTCAAGACGACCAGCCGGGAGCTGTTTTTT.

This chain connects TRBV14 to TRBJ2-1; perhaps TRBD2 as D (5 bases). This CDR3 is built from 14 residues. Germline V CDR1 and CDR2: SGHDN, FVKESK. V was trimmed by 1 base and J by 4 bases, leaving 8 bases between them. The CDR3 reads CASSQGRTYNEQFF. CDR3 DNA: TGTGCCAGCAGCCAAGGTCGGACTTACAATGAGCAGTTCTTC.

The chain has TRBV19 and TRBJ2-2, with 8 positions matching TRBD2. J gave up 4 bases and V 6 bases, and 7 bases lay outside the gene matches. Germline loops: CDR1 LNHDA, CDR2 SQIVND (reference sequence). The CDR3 contains 15 residues. The CDR3 reads CASRSGLAGTGELFF. CDR3 DNA: TGTGCCAGTAGGTCCGGACTAGCAGGCACCGGGGAGCTGTTTTTT.

The chain combines TRBV28 with TRBJ1-4; the D gene is possibly TRBD1 (5 bases). In germline, CDR1 is MDHEN, CDR2 SYDVKM. V lost 5 bases, J lost 8 bases, and 21 bases lay in between. The CDR3 has 16 amino acids. CDR3 loop: CASSPPDPGVSEKLFF. The DNA of the CDR3 is TGTGCCAGCAGTCCCCCCGACCCGGGGGTAAGCGAAAAACTGTTTTTT.

This chain links TRBV1 with TRBJ2-1; TRBD2, as called in the table, went unchecked against the DNA. TRBV1 is a documented pseudogene. This CDR3 contains 10 residues. In DNA, the CDR3 is TGCACCAGCAGCCAGAGCGCGCAGTTCTTC. It specifies CTSSQSAQFF.

To note about this clone: Sequence at one end of the junction differs from germline and may be a read error. This chain joins TRBV2 and TRBJ1-3; possibly TRBD1 for D (5 bases). The germline V gene encodes CDR1 SNHLY and CDR2 FYNNEI. The CDR3 runs to 17 residues. CDR3 residues: CASSEGDPRASGNTIYF. CDR3 bases: TGTGCCAGCAGCGAAGGGGACCCCAGGGCCTCTGGAAACACCATATATTTT.

CDR3 sequence reads: CASSLAKIGAGRDNQPQHF. For the CDR3, the DNA is TGTGCCAGCAGCTTGGCCAAGATTGGGGCAGGGCGTGACAATCAGCCCCAGCATTTT. The genes are TRBV5-5 and TRBJ1-5; D possibly corresponds to TRBD1 (5 bases). The CDR3 is made up of 19 amino acids. The V end lost 0 bases, the J end lost 3 bases, and 22 bases lay between the germline ends. Per the germline V gene, CDR1 is SGHKS and CDR2 is YYEKEE (reference sequence). Using reference TRBV5-5 and TRBJ1-5 for the parts outside the CDR3, the full variable domain is DAGVTQSPTHLIKTRGQQVTLRCSPISGHKSVSWYQQVLGQGPQFIFQYYEKEERGRGNFPDRFSARQFPNYSSELNVNALLLGDSALYLCASSLAKIGAGRDNQPQHFGDGTRLSIL.

Worth noting for this clone: Other DNA sequences in this specimen translate into the identical CDR3. This chain links TRBV7-9 with TRBJ2-7; perhaps TRBD2 as D (7 bases). This CDR3 is built from 17 residues. V was trimmed by 2 bases and J by 3 bases, leaving 20 bases between them. The germline V gene has CDR1 SEHNR and CDR2 FQNEAQ (reference sequence). Here the CDR3 reads CASSLLGGRGGRYEQYF. CDR3 DNA: TGTGCCAGCAGCTTACTTGGGGGTCGCGGGGGCCGCTACGAGCAGTACTTC.

The chain joins TRBV19 to TRBJ1-2; TRBD1 is a possible D gene (6 bases). V lost 7 bases and J 2 bases, leaving 17 bases between the germline ends. Germline V gene sequence: CDR1 LNHDA, CDR2 SQIVND (reference sequence). The CDR3 is 15 amino acids. The CDR3 DNA follows: TGTGCCAGTACCCCGGACAGTTATAAAAACTATGGCTACACCTTC. Residues: CASTPDSYKNYGYTF.

The chain carries TRBV2 and TRBJ1-1; TRBD1 matches 7 bases. V was pared by 4 bases and J by 1 base, with 3 bases of the junction left unmatched. The CDR3 extends over 14 amino acids. The germline V gene has CDR1 SNHLY and CDR2 FYNNEI. The CDR3 is CASSGDRSNTEAFF. The CDR3 nucleotides read TGTGCCAGCAGTGGGGACAGATCGAACACTGAAGCTTTCTTT.

The rearrangement uses TRBV14 and TRBJ2-3; 7 bases fit TRBD1. Trimming removed 7 bases from V and 2 bases from J; junction bases left unmatched: 9. In germline, CDR1 is SGHDN, CDR2 FVKESK. The CDR3 extends over 15 amino acids. CDR3 sequence reads: CASKGRGGYTDTQYF. DNA of the CDR3: TGTGCCAGCAAAGGTCGAGGGGGCTACACAGATACGCAGTATTTT.